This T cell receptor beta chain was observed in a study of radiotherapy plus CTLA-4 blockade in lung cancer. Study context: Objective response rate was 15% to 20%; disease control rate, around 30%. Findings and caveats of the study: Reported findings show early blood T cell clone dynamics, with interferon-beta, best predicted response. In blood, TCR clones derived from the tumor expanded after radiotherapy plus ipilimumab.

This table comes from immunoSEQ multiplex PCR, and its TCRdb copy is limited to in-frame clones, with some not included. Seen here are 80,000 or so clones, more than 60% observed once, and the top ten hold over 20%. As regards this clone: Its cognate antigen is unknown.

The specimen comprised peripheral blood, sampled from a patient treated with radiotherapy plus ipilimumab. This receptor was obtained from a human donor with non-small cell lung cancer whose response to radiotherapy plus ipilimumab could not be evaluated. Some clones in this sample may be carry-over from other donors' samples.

The CDR3 DNA reads TGTGCCAGCAGCTTAGGGACAGGGCGCGAGCAGTACTTC. As protein: CASSLGTGREQYF. The V call is TRBV7-6, the J call TRBJ2-7, with TRBD1 matching 8 bases. The trim removed 1 base at V and 6 bases at J, leaving 2 bases unmatched. The CDR3 is 13 residues long. CDR1 is SGHVS, CDR2 FNYEAQ, per germline.